This entry concerns a single T cell receptor (beta chain). The sample contains more than one DNA sequence encoding this CDR3. The entry originates in a study of blood T cell repertoires in COVID-19. Looking at the study overall: Acute and convalescent COVID-19 specimens originated in the United States, Italy and Spain. In each case, the material was cDNA or gDNA derived from T cells, B-cell-depleted T cells, or PBMCs.

Assignments of participants to cohorts depended upon their own reported clinical history. In the original analysis: Reference gene primer amplification yielded estimated nucleated cell counts. TCRdb's copy holds only in-frame clones and misses some; the assay was immunoSEQ multiplex PCR. V, J and clone size were drawn from that table, and D and trimming were deduced from the DNA. The table has some 130,000 clones, less than 90% seen once; the top ten hold about 2.3%. Sequencing used PBMCs or T cells enriched from blood (not recorded which). This sequence originates from a woman aged 45 to 65 who had recovered from COVID-19.

The CDR3 reads CASSYSGTGSYEQYF. CDR3 coding DNA: TGTGCCAGCAGTTACTCCGGGACAGGCTCCTACGAGCAGTACTTC. The chain couples TRBV6-2 or TRBV6-3 to TRBJ2-7; 8 bases align to TRBD1. Unmatched junction bases numbered 1, after V lost 0 bases and J lost 0 bases. The CDR3 totals 15 residues. CDR1 is MNHEY and CDR2 is SVGEGT in the germline V gene.